This TCR beta chain was recorded in a study of cytotoxic CD8 clonotypes in ibrutinib-treated CLL. Study at large: Responses: some 25 partial, 2 complete; after median around 68 months, around 15 stayed remitted, approximately twelve progressed. Response samples came after a median roughly 13 months of treatment, range 6 to 36.

Some clones are missing from TCRdb's copy, which holds only in-frame ones; the method was immunoSEQ multiplex PCR. This sample has roughly 16,000 clones; under 75% occur once, and the top ten carry roughly 25%. V lost 4 bases, J lost 8 bases, and 9 bases lay in between. This CDR3 comprises 12 residues. Germline CDR1 is SGHVS and CDR2 is FNYEAQ. Overall study findings and caveats: At the start, clonality exceeded age-matched healthy donors and followed circulating CD8+ T-cell counts. An increase in clonality occurred at ibrutinib response, followed by a return toward baseline at progression.

In regard to this clone: No antigen is known for it.

The sequence was obtained from a human donor with chronic lymphocytic leukemia. The chain is built from TRBV7-6 and TRBJ2-1; D may correspond to TRBD1 or TRBD2 (5 bases each). The source was PBMCs, collected after 12 months of ibrutinib treatment. CDR3 region: CASSSLGDEQFF. The CDR3 region has the DNA TGTGCCAGCAGCTCACTAGGGGATGAGCAGTTCTTC.